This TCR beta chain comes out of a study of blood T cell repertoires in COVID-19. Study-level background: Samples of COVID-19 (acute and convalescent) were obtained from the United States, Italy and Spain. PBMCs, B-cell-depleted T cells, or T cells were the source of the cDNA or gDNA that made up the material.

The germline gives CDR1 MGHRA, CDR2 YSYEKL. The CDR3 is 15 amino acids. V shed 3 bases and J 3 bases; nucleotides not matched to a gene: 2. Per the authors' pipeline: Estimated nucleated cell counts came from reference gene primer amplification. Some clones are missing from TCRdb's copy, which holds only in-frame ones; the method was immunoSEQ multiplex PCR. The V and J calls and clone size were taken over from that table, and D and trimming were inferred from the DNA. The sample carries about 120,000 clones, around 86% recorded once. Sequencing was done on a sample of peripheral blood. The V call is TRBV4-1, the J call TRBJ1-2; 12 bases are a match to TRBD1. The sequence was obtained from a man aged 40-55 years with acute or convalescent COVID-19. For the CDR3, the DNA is TGCGCCAGCAGCCAGGGACAGGGGGCTGACTATGGCTACACCTTC. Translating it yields CASSQGQGADYGYTF.